This entry is about one T cell receptor beta chain. The antigen is undetermined. Assay: immunoSEQ multiplex PCR; the TCRdb copy retains only in-frame clones and omits some. Found here are over 50,000 clones, 90% of them singletons; the top ten hold approximately 4.6%. As to time point: week 5, during vaccination. Each dose delivered 300 ug of mutant IDH1 20-mer peptide subcutaneously with imiquimod. After removal of 5 bases from V and 7 bases from J, the junction contained 6 bases not matched to a gene. CDR3 length: 15 amino acids. Germline CDR1 MNHEY, CDR2 SVGAGI. This sample was included in a study of a mutant IDH1 vaccine in newly diagnosed glioma. Looking at the study overall: Sex distribution of treated patients was about 62% male and 37.5% female; mean age was about 40 years. Study-level findings and limits: Pseudoprogression seemingly bore no relation to changes in top peripheral T cell clonotypes.

The chain uses TRBV6-5 and TRBJ1-6, with 9 bases aligning to TRBD1. Source: PBMCs, taken from a glioma patient whose treatment included an IDH1 peptide vaccine. This receptor was identified in a woman between 35 and 50 years old with glioma. This chain's CDR3 is CASSPGTGLNSPLHF. CDR3 nucleotides: TGTGCCAGCAGTCCCGGGACAGGGCTCAATTCACCCCTCCACTTT.